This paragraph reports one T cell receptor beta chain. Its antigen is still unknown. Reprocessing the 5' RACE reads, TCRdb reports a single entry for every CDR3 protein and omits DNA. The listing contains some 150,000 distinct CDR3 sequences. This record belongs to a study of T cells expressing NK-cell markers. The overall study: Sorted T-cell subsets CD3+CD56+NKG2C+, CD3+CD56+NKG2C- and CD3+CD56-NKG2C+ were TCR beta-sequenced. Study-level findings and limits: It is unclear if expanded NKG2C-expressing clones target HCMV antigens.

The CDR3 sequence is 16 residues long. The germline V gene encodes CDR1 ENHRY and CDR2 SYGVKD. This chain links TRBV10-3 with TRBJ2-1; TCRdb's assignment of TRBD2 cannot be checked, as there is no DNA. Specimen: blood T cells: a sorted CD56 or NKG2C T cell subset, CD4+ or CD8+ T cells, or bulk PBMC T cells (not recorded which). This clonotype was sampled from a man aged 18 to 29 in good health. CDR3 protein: CAISESFGLVGNEQFF.